Following are 16 T cell receptor beta chains from one sample sequenced in a study of blood T cell repertoires in COVID-19. The protocol was immunoSEQ multiplex PCR, while the TCRdb copy is restricted to in-frame clones and leaves out a portion. Of tens of thousands of clones in the sample, approximately 80% were seen once. Material for sequencing was peripheral blood. These receptors all come from a human donor in a cohort sampled during active or convalescent COVID-19.

The rearrangement uses TRBV3-1 (or the pseudogene TRBV3-2) and TRBJ2-3; possibly TRBD2 for D (6 bases). CDR3 length: 18 residues. Germline V gene data show CDR1 as LGHDT and CDR2 as YNNKEL (reference sequence). V dropped 1 base and J dropped 1 base, with 18 bases sitting between them. The CDR3 reads CASSQVLSWGERTDTQYF. Here the CDR3 DNA reads TGTGCCAGCAGCCAAGTCTTGAGTTGGGGGGAACGCACAGATACGCAGTATTTT.

This clone was detected once. The chain combines TRBV6-6 with TRBJ1-2, with a weak D call TRBD1 (6 bases). Trimming shortened V by 0 bases and J by 7 bases, and 18 bases separated the two germline ends. The CDR3 consists of 16 residues. Germline V gene lookup returns CDR1 MNHNY and CDR2 SVGAGI (reference sequence). The chain's CDR3 is CASSYSNKGPQGGYTF. The CDR3 bases are TGTGCCAGCAGTTACTCGAATAAGGGGCCACAGGGTGGCTACACCTTC.

V gene TRBV9 combines with J gene TRBJ2-3; 9 positions agree with TRBD2. Germline trimming cut 7 bases from V and 4 bases from J; bases unmatched to any gene: 10. CDR1 and CDR2 from the germline V gene are SGDLS and YYNGEE. The CDR3 is 15 amino acids. CDR3 protein: CASGMISGGADTQYF. For the CDR3, the DNA is TGTGCCAGCGGTATGATTAGCGGGGGCGCAGATACGCAGTATTTT.

The chain is built from TRBV11-2 and TRBJ2-7; D gene ambiguous. Deletions cut 5 bases from V and 3 bases from J, with 17 bases between. Germline V CDR1 and CDR2: SGHAT, FQNNGV. The CDR3 has 15 amino acids. CDR3 DNA: TGTGCCAGCAGCCGCCCCCTCCGAGTAGACTACGAGCAGTACTTC. Translated: CASSRPLRVDYEQYF.

The DNA for the CDR3 is TGCGCCAGCAGCCCAGGACATTTAGATGGCTACACCTTC. Amino acids: CASSPGHLDGYTF. The rearrangement links TRBV5-1 to TRBJ1-2; possibly TRBD1 for D (5 bases). This CDR3 has 13 residues. The germline V gene encodes CDR1 SGHRS and CDR2 YFSETQ. Trimming took off 4 bases at V and 6 bases at J, with 13 bases between the two ends.

This chain joins TRBV12-3 or TRBV12-4 and TRBJ2-5, with TRBD1 identical over 7 bases. The CDR3 sequence is 13 residues long. After removal of 5 bases from V and 5 bases from J, the junction contained 5 bases not matched to a gene. The CDR3 protein is CASSRQGPETQYF. The CDR3 coding sequence is TGTGCCAGCAGTCGACAGGGCCCTGAGACCCAGTACTTC.

The genes are TRBV5-4 and TRBJ1-1, with D perhaps TRBD1 (6 bases). CDR1 is SGHNT, CDR2 YYREEE, per germline (reference sequence). CDR3 size: 16 residues. The ends were cut back, 4 bases at V and 7 bases at J, with 23 bases in the middle. The CDR3 coding sequence is TGTGCCAGCAGCCTACTGTGGGACACCGGCTCTGATGAAGCTTTCTTT. The encoded protein is CASSLLWDTGSDEAFF.

The V and J genes are TRBV5-1 and TRBJ2-7; TRBD2 matches at 9 bases. The trim removed 4 bases at V and 2 bases at J, leaving 10 bases unmatched. In germline, CDR1 is SGHRS, CDR2 YFSETQ. The CDR3 is 16 amino acids. The CDR3 nucleotides are TGCGCCAGCAGCCCGAAGTCTGCGGGGGGGCCCTACGAGCAGTACTTC. Protein product: CASSPKSAGGPYEQYF. The full variable domain, completed using reference TRBV5-1 and TRBJ2-7, is KAGVTQTPRYLIKTRGQQVTLSCSPISGHRSVSWYQQTPGQGLQFLFEYFSETQRNKGNFPGRFSGRQFSNSRSEMNVSTLELGDSALYLCASSPKSAGGPYEQYFGPGTRLTVT.

The chain recombines TRBV6-1 with TRBJ2-7; 12 positions match TRBD1. This CDR3 has 16 residues. Germline CDR1 MNHNS, CDR2 SASEGT. The V segment lost 2 bases and the J segment 4 bases; nucleotides outside the gene matches: 6. CDR3 region: CASSEPGQGARYEQYF. The CDR3 bases are TGTGCCAGCAGTGAACCGGGACAGGGGGCGAGGTACGAGCAGTACTTC.

The chain has TRBV6-2 or TRBV6-3 and TRBJ1-1; 8 nucleotides agree with TRBD1. CDR3 length: 16 amino acids. Trimming cost V 5 bases and J 5 bases; bases outside gene matches: 13. In germline, CDR1 is MNHEY, CDR2 SVGEGT. Here the CDR3 DNA reads TGTGCCAGCAGTACGGAGCAAAGGACAGGGAGGACTGAAGCTTTCTTT. Translated, it gives CASSTEQRTGRTEAFF.

Points on this clone: No DNA is shown, since the ends of the CDR3 on it are uncertain; the CDR3 is the one TCRdb lists. The chain joins TRBV5-4 to TRBJ2-2; the table's D call, TRBD2, was not checked against the DNA. Germline V gene data show CDR1 as SGHNT and CDR2 as YYREEE (reference sequence). The CDR3 length equals 16 residues, ends included. CDR3 amino acids: CASSFFSVRGTGELFF.

V gene TRBV5-8 combines with J gene TRBJ1-5, with D possibly matching TRBD1 (5 bases). CDR3 length: 15 amino acids. V shed 3 bases and J shed 2 bases, with 12 bases lying between them. CDR1 is SGHTS, CDR2 YDEGEE, per germline. CDR3 residues: CASSYIRVGNQPQHF. The CDR3 nucleotides read TGTGCCAGCAGCTACATCAGGGTAGGCAATCAGCCCCAGCATTTT. The full variable domain, its missing parts supplied by reference TRBV5-8 and TRBJ1-5, is EAGVTQSPTHLIKTRGQQATLRCSPISGHTSVYWYQQALGLGLQFLLWYDEGEERNRGNFPPRFSGRQFPNYSSELNVNALELEDSALYLCASSYIRVGNQPQHFGDGTRLSIL.

V and J are TRBV4-3 and TRBJ1-2; 8 bases map to TRBD1. The CDR3 loop spans 17 amino acids. Germline-derived CDR1 and CDR2 are LGHNA and YSLEER. The trim removed 0 bases at V and 5 bases at J, leaving 11 bases unmatched. CDR3 in amino acids: CASSQDPTNRGSYGYTF. The CDR3 DNA follows: TGCGCCAGCAGCCAAGACCCAACCAACAGGGGGTCGTATGGCTACACCTTC.

The V gene is TRBV7-9, the J gene TRBJ1-2; D may be TRBD1 (6 bases). Trimming left V 2 bases short and J 4 bases short, with 14 bases between. The CDR3 length is 15 residues. CDR1 and CDR2 (germline): SEHNR, FQNEAQ (reference sequence). Here the CDR3 DNA reads TGTGCCAGCAGCTTATCCCACAGGGTGGTCTATGGCTACACCTTC. Amino acids: CASSLSHRVVYGYTF. The complete variable domain, with remaining parts taken from reference TRBV7-9 and TRBJ1-2, reads DTGVSQNPRHKITKRGQNVTFRCDPISEHNRLYWYRQTLGQGPEFLTYFQNEAQLEKSRLLSDRFSAERPKGSFSTLEIQRTEQGDSAMYLCASSLSHRVVYGYTFGSGTRLTVV.

The rearrangement uses TRBV6-5 and TRBJ1-4; 11 nucleotides align to TRBD1. The CDR3 contains 14 residues. Germline CDR1 MNHEY, CDR2 SVGAGI. The ends lost 4 bases at V and 11 bases at J; junction bases unmatched: 6. CDR3 DNA: TGTGCCAGCAGTTGGGGACAGGGGGATGGGAAACTGTTTTTT. This codes for CASSWGQGDGKLFF.

V gene TRBV19 combines with J gene TRBJ1-6, with D possibly TRBD1 on 6 matching bases. Germline values: CDR1 LNHDA, CDR2 SQIVND (reference sequence). The CDR3 sequence is 13 residues long. Deletions cut 8 bases from V and 2 bases from J, with 7 bases between. CDR3 amino acids: CASGTTYNSPLHF. The CDR3 DNA reads TGTGCCAGTGGGACAACCTATAATTCACCCCTCCACTTT.